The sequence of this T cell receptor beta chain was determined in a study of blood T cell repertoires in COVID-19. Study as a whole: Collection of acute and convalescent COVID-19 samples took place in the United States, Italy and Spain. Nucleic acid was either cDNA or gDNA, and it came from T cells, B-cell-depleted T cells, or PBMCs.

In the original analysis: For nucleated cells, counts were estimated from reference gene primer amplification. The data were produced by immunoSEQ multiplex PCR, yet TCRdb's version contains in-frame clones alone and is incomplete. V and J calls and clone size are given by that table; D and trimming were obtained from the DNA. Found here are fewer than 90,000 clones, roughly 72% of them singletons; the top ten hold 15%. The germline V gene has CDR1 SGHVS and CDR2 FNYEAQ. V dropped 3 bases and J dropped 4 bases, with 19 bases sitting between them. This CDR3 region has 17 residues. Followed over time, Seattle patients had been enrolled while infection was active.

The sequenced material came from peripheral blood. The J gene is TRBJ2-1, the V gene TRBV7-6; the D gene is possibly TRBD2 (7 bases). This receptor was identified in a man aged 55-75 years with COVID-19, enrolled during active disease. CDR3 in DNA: TGTGCCAGCAGCTTTATGGTAGGGGGGGTGATTTACAATGAGCAGTTCTTC. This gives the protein CASSFMVGGVIYNEQFF.